This T cell receptor beta chain was sequenced for a study of molecular identifiers for immune sequencing clone quantification. Libraries of bulk TCR were made by previously described methods (with listed TCR primers). TCRdb independently ran MiXCR on the PCR reads; one entry per CDR3 protein. The sample includes roughly 50,000 distinct CDR3 sequences, just over 35% of them seen just once. Using a CD8+CD4-CCR7+CD45RA+ phenotype, naive CD8 T cells were sorted. This clonotype was counted only a few times. Material for sequencing was naive CD8+ T cells from blood, with Jurkat cell RNA spiked in. The subset here: FACS-sorted CD8+CD4-CCR7+CD45RA+ naive T cells. The TCR originated in a human donor in good health. Some libraries in this study had Jurkat cell RNA spiked in.

Here the CDR3 DNA reads TGCGCCAGCAGCCAAGACCGACAGGGGCGGGGTAGCAATCAGCCCCAGCATTTT. It translates to CASSQDRQGRGSNQPQHF. The J gene is TRBJ1-5, the V gene TRBV4-3; TRBD1 matches at 8 bases. V dropped 0 bases and J dropped 0; count of bases not matched to a gene: 7. The CDR3 consists of 18 residues. Germline lookup yields CDR1 LGHNA and CDR2 YSLEER.